These 29 T cell receptor beta chains share one sample of origin, sequenced in a study of shared clonotypes between healthy human individuals. Data came from immunoSEQ multiplex PCR; TCRdb stores just in-frame clones and leaves some out. This sample has 2 million to 2.5 million clones, with 80% to 95% found just once. Sample: naive CD4+ T cells from PBMCs. Subset: CD45RA+ positively selected. These TCRs come from a man younger than 30 in good health. Some clones in this sample may be carry-over from other donors' samples.

J is TRBJ2-1 and V is TRBV7-2; 7 positions agree with TRBD2. Trimming at V came to 5 bases and at J to 5 bases, leaving 12 bases not matched to a gene. In germline, CDR1 is SGHTA, CDR2 FQGNSA. This CDR3 is 16 amino acids long. CDR3 sequence (DNA): TGTGCCAGCAGCCCTCGACAGAGGGCGGGGGACAATGAGCAGTTCTTC. Translation: CASSPRQRAGDNEQFF.

This chain uses TRBV5-1 with TRBJ1-4, with D possibly matching TRBD1 (5 bases). The CDR3 contains 16 residues. V dropped 3 bases and J dropped 4 bases, with 16 bases sitting between them. Germline lookup yields CDR1 SGHRS and CDR2 YFSETQ. CDR3 protein: CASSSTVGGVNEKLFF. Written as DNA, the CDR3 is TGCGCCAGCAGCTCTACCGTCGGGGGAGTTAATGAAAAACTGTTTTTT.

V usage is TRBV5-4 and J usage is TRBJ1-2; a weak D match, TRBD1 (5 bases). CDR3 length equals 15 residues. Germline CDR1 reads SGHNT; CDR2 reads YYREEE (reference sequence). V lost 0 bases to trimming and J lost 4 bases, with 13 bases between them. As DNA, the CDR3 is TGTGCCAGCAGCTTGGAGCAGAGGGGCCTCTATGGCTACACCTTC. Protein sequence: CASSLEQRGLYGYTF.

This rearrangement joins TRBV5-1 to TRBJ2-3; the D is unclear. V shed 4 bases and J shed 4 bases, with 10 bases lying between them. The CDR3 consists of 13 residues. Germline V CDR1 and CDR2: SGHRS, YFSETQ. The CDR3 reads CASSAGVPDTQYF. The CDR3 DNA sequence: TGCGCCAGCAGCGCTGGCGTCCCAGATACGCAGTATTTT.

The chain employs TRBV7-6 and TRBJ1-4; D remains ambiguous. This CDR3 has 13 amino acids. The germline V gene encodes CDR1 SGHVS and CDR2 FNYEAQ. Trimming pared 5 bases from V and 7 bases from J, leaving 11 bases between. DNA for the CDR3: TGTGCCAGCAGCGCGGCCAATTTTGAAAAACTGTTTTTT. Protein sequence: CASSAANFEKLFF.

The gene calls are TRBV18 and TRBJ2-1; D remains ambiguous. Per the germline V gene, CDR1 is KGHSH and CDR2 is LQKENI. V dropped 0 bases and J dropped 3 bases, with 9 bases sitting between them. The CDR3 loop spans 15 amino acids. The CDR3 region has the DNA TGTGCCAGCTCACCACCAAACAGATACTACAATGAGCAGTTCTTC. Translation: CASSPPNRYYNEQFF.

The rearrangement uses TRBV7-2 and TRBJ2-3; the D call may be TRBD1 or TRBD2 (5 bases each). Germline CDR1 reads SGHTA; CDR2 reads FQGNSA. CDR3 length equals 14 residues. Trimming stripped 3 bases from V and 6 bases from J, with 13 bases between. Here the CDR3 DNA reads TGTGCCAGCAGCTTCCTGGGACCGGGGGATACGCAGTATTTT. This sequence encodes CASSFLGPGDTQYF.

This clone was observed a handful of times. The rearrangement joins TRBV9 to TRBJ1-3; D is possibly TRBD1 (6 bases). Germline V gene sequence: CDR1 SGDLS, CDR2 YYNGEE. V lost 3 bases to trimming and J lost 8 bases, with 12 bases between them. CDR3 length: 13 residues. The CDR3: CASSANRVDTIYF. In DNA, the CDR3 is TGTGCCAGCAGCGCAAACAGGGTGGACACCATATATTTT.

The chain is built from TRBV7-6 and TRBJ2-2, with D maybe TRBD1 (5 bases). CDR1 is SGHVS, CDR2 FNYEAQ, per germline. Deletions cut 5 bases from V and 3 bases from J, with 19 bases between. This CDR3 has 17 amino acids. This CDR3 reads CASSPIRHRSDTGELFF. The CDR3 DNA reads TGTGCCAGCAGCCCAATAAGACACAGGAGTGACACCGGGGAGCTGTTTTTT.

The chain recombines TRBV5-5 with TRBJ1-1; no reliable D call. The germline V and J ends were trimmed by 4 bases and 0 bases, with 13 bases remaining between them. The germline V gene has CDR1 SGHKS and CDR2 YYEKEE (reference sequence). The CDR3 totals 15 residues. CDR3 loop: CASSHGPLMNTEAFF. Written as DNA, the CDR3 is TGTGCCAGCAGCCACGGACCGCTCATGAACACTGAAGCTTTCTTT.

This sequence joins TRBV5-5 and TRBJ1-5, with 8 bases that match TRBD1. This CDR3 has 16 residues. The V and J ends lost 4 bases and 7 bases, in that order; junction bases with no gene match: 13. CDR1 is SGHKS and CDR2 is YYEKEE in the germline V gene (reference sequence). This CDR3 is CASSRRQGNSIQPQHF. The DNA for the CDR3 is TGTGCCAGCAGCAGGCGACAGGGGAACTCGATCCAGCCCCAGCATTTT. The full variable domain, completed using reference TRBV5-5 and TRBJ1-5, is DAGVTQSPTHLIKTRGQQVTLRCSPISGHKSVSWYQQVLGQGPQFIFQYYEKEERGRGNFPDRFSARQFPNYSSELNVNALLLGDSALYLCASSRRQGNSIQPQHFGDGTRLSIL.

This clone has just one count. The rearrangement joins TRBV27 to TRBJ1-1, with 7 bases aligning to TRBD1. V gave up 3 bases and J gave up 1 base; unmatched junction bases: 11. The length of the CDR3 is 17 residues. Germline CDR1 is MNHEY and CDR2 is SMNVEV (reference sequence). The CDR3 loop reads CASSFDRAGTANTEAFF. The CDR3 DNA reads as TGTGCCAGCAGTTTTGACCGGGCCGGGACAGCGAACACTGAAGCTTTCTTT.

The J gene is TRBJ2-3, the V gene TRBV5-4; TRBD2 might be the D (6 bases). This CDR3 spans 14 amino acids. Germline CDR1 and CDR2: SGHNT and YYREEE (reference sequence). The V and J ends lost 0 bases and 2 bases respectively, with 7 bases between them. Here the CDR3 reads CASSLGGITDTQYF. Here the CDR3 DNA reads TGTGCCAGCAGCTTGGGCGGGATCACAGATACGCAGTATTTT.

The chain joins TRBV18 to TRBJ2-3; 8 bases agree with TRBD1. V dropped 3 bases and J dropped 0; count of bases not matched to a gene: 5. The CDR3 runs 16 residues. Germline assignment: CDR1 KGHSH and CDR2 LQKENI. For the CDR3, the DNA is TGTGCCAGCTCACCGCGGACAGGGACCAGCACAGATACGCAGTATTTT. It is translated as CASSPRTGTSTDTQYF. The full variable domain, with the rest looked up from reference TRBV18 and TRBJ2-3, is NAGVMQNPRHLVRRRGQEARLRCSPMKGHSHVYWYRQLPEEGLKFMVYLQKENIIDESGMPKERFSAEFPKEGPSILRIQQVVRGDSAAYFCASSPRTGTSTDTQYFGPGTRLTVL.

The V gene is TRBV5-8, the J gene TRBJ2-1; D may be TRBD2 (5 bases). The CDR3 spans 14 residues. The V gene lost 1 base and the J gene lost 4 bases, with 9 bases spanning the gap. CDR1 SGHTS and CDR2 YDEGEE come from the germline V gene. The CDR3: CASSLMAGYNEQFF. The CDR3 nucleotides are TGTGCCAGCAGCTTGATGGCGGGTTACAATGAGCAGTTCTTC.

The chain joins TRBV7-2 to TRBJ1-2; possible D gene TRBD1, 5 bases. CDR1 and CDR2 from the germline V gene are SGHTA and FQGNSA. The CDR3 spans 17 residues. Trimming took 1 base from V and 3 from J, leaving 18 bases between them. The CDR3 region has the DNA TGTGCCAGCAGCTTAGTCGATTTTCGGGACTCCTACTATGGCTACACCTTC. Translating gives CASSLVDFRDSYYGYTF.

Of note for this clone: Other DNA variants within this sample encode the same CDR3. The chain recombines TRBV29-1 with TRBJ1-1; no clear D. Looked up from germline, CDR1 is SQVTM and CDR2 is ANQGSEA. The CDR3 runs to 13 residues. The V gene lost 3 bases and the J gene lost 0 bases, with 8 bases spanning the gap. The CDR3 loop reads CSVEVGLNTEAFF. The CDR3, as DNA: TGCAGCGTTGAGGTGGGCCTGAACACTGAAGCTTTCTTT.

The V and J genes are TRBV5-1 and TRBJ2-3; 7 bases align to TRBD2. CDR3 length: 15 residues. With V trimmed by 5 bases and J by 2 bases, 8 bases remained unmatched. CDR1 SGHRS and CDR2 YFSETQ come from the germline V gene. The CDR3 reads CASRSGTRFTDTQYF. The CDR3 nucleotides are TGCGCCAGCAGGAGCGGGACTCGTTTCACAGATACGCAGTATTTT.

J is TRBJ1-3 and V is TRBV19; the D is unclear. Trimming removed 9 bases from V and 1 base from J, with 22 bases in between. This CDR3 spans 17 amino acids. Germline V gene data show CDR1 as LNHDA and CDR2 as SQIVND (reference sequence). In nucleotides, the CDR3 is TGTGCCAGACACGTCAAGCCACCGGGTTCATCTGGAAACACCATATATTTT. Its translation: CARHVKPPGSSGNTIYF.

This chain uses TRBV10-3 with TRBJ2-5; the D gene is possibly TRBD1 (5 bases). CDR3 length equals 12 residues. The germline V gene encodes CDR1 ENHRY and CDR2 SYGVKD. Deletions cut 5 bases from V and 3 bases from J, with 7 bases between. CDR3 bases: TGTGCCATCAGTACAGGTGAAGAGACCCAGTACTTC. Protein product: CAISTGEETQYF.

The chain recombines TRBV27 with TRBJ2-5; a possible D gene is TRBD1 (6 bases). TRBJ2-7 matches the DNA end more closely, so the J call is doubtful. This CDR3 contains 15 residues. From germline, CDR1 is MNHEY and CDR2 SMNVEV (reference sequence). The CDR3 DNA reads TGTGCCAGCAGTTTAAGTGAGTGGGGGCGCTACGAGCAGTACTTC. Its translation is CASSLSEWGRYEQYF.

This chain uses TRBV5-1 with TRBJ1-4; weak D call: TRBD1 (6 bases). The CDR3 has 16 amino acids. The germline CDR1 and CDR2 sequences are SGHRS and YFSETQ. The ends were cut back, 2 bases at V and 4 bases at J, with 15 bases in the middle. The CDR3 DNA is TGCGCCAGCAGCTTCTCGACAGGCCCAGTTAATGAAAAACTGTTTTTT. The encoded protein is CASSFSTGPVNEKLFF.

J is TRBJ2-1 and V is TRBV10-3; no clear D gene. Between the trimmed V and J ends, which lost 2 bases and 6 bases, there was a span of 2 bases. CDR3 length equals 11 residues. Germline CDR1 is ENHRY and CDR2 is SYGVKD. The CDR3 sequence: CAISEINEQFF. DNA for the CDR3: TGTGCCATCAGTGAGATCAATGAGCAGTTCTTC.

The chain links TRBV7-2 to TRBJ2-7; no clear D gene. CDR1 SGHTA and CDR2 FQGNSA come from the germline V gene. The ends were cut back, 5 bases at V and 0 bases at J, with 17 bases in the middle. The CDR3 is 16 amino acids. DNA for the CDR3: TGTGCCAGCAGCCCTCGGGTAGTCTCCTTCTCCTACGAGCAGTACTTC. This gives the protein CASSPRVVSFSYEQYF.

This chain links TRBV5-1 with TRBJ2-1; tentatively, D is TRBD1 (5 bases). Germline values: CDR1 SGHRS, CDR2 YFSETQ. The ends were cut back, 5 bases at V and 8 bases at J, with 17 bases in the middle. This CDR3 spans 14 amino acids. CDR3 region: CASSRDRGSDEQFF. The DNA for the CDR3 is TGCGCCAGCAGTCGCGACAGAGGCTCGGATGAGCAGTTCTTC.

Of note for this clone: Other DNA sequences of this sample code for an identical CDR3. V gene TRBV7-2 combines with J gene TRBJ1-2; TRBD1 might be the D (5 bases). V lost 1 base and J lost 1, with 10 bases in between. Germline CDR1 and CDR2: SGHTA and FQGNSA. CDR3 length: 15 residues. This CDR3 reads CASSLGGAGNYGYTF. In nucleotides, the CDR3 is TGTGCCAGCAGCTTAGGCGGGGCTGGTAACTATGGCTACACCTTC. The full variable domain, completed using reference TRBV7-2 and TRBJ1-2, is GAGVSQSPSNKVTEKGKDVELRCDPISGHTALYWYRQSLGQGLEFLIYFQGNSAPDKSGLPSDRFSAERTGGSVSTLTIQRTQQEDSAVYLCASSLGGAGNYGYTFGSGTRLTVV.

The chain recombines TRBV5-4 with TRBJ2-2; no clear D gene. CDR1 and CDR2 (germline): SGHNT, YYREEE (reference sequence). Trimming shortened V by 2 bases and J by 7 bases, and 12 bases separated the two germline ends. CDR3 length: 14 amino acids. The CDR3 sequence is CASSLGFQSGELFF. CDR3 nucleotide sequence: TGTGCCAGCAGCTTAGGGTTTCAAAGCGGGGAGCTGTTTTTT.

The chain joins TRBV7-9 to TRBJ1-2, with TRBD1 as a possible D gene (6 bases). This CDR3 spans 17 amino acids. The germline V gene encodes CDR1 SEHNR and CDR2 FQNEAQ (reference sequence). Trimming removed 0 bases from V and 8 bases from J, with 22 bases in between. The CDR3 reads CASSLASPVSRGRGYTF. In DNA, the CDR3 is TGTGCCAGCAGCTTAGCTTCCCCGGTGTCCAGGGGCCGCGGCTACACCTTC. Full variable domain (outside the CDR3, taken from reference TRBV7-9 and TRBJ1-2): DTGVSQNPRHKITKRGQNVTFRCDPISEHNRLYWYRQTLGQGPEFLTYFQNEAQLEKSRLLSDRFSAERPKGSFSTLEIQRTEQGDSAMYLCASSLASPVSRGRGYTFGSGTRLTVV.

The V gene is TRBV2, the J gene TRBJ2-2; D unresolved. Germline V gene lookup returns CDR1 SNHLY and CDR2 FYNNEI. The CDR3 is 16 amino acids. Between the trimmed V and J ends, which lost 3 bases and 0 bases, there was a span of 11 bases. CDR3 DNA: TGTGCCAGCAGTGACCGGACCCTAACGAACACCGGGGAGCTGTTTTTT. The encoded protein is CASSDRTLTNTGELFF. Looking up the rest from reference TRBV2 and TRBJ2-2 gives the full variable domain: EPEVTQTPSHQVTQMGQEVILRCVPISNHLYFYWYRQILGQKVEFLVSFYNNEISEKSEIFDDQFSVERPDGSNFTLKIRSTKLEDSAMYFCASSDRTLTNTGELFFGEGSRLTVL.